Here is one T cell receptor beta chain with its context. The antigen remains unidentified. Over several immunoSEQ plates, each subset's genomic DNA was distributed in even portions. This table comes from immunoSEQ multiplex PCR, and its TCRdb copy is limited to in-frame clones, with some not included. The repertoire includes over a million clones, 70% to 80% of them detected once, and more than 0.5% sits in the top ten. The record originates from a study of shared clonotypes between healthy human individuals. Whole-study results and caveats: Rarefaction gave evidence that sorted-subset sequencing remained incomplete despite large depth.

V was cut by 6 bases and J by 2 bases, with 11 bases left in between. The CDR3 is 13 amino acids. Germline CDR1 MDHEN, CDR2 SYDVKM. The gene calls are TRBV28 and TRBJ2-7; perhaps TRBD1 as D (6 bases). The TCR was taken from a man in his late teens or twenties in good health. Some clones in this sample may be carry-over from other donors' samples. The sequenced sample was memory CD4+ T cells from PBMCs. Subset in this sample: CD45RA-negative fraction. The DNA of the CDR3 is TGTGCCAGCAGCTACCGACAGGCCTACGAGCAGTACTTC. Residues: CASSYRQAYEQYF.